A selection of T cell receptor beta chains follows, all from one sample in a study of beta chain features in type 1 diabetes. Sequencing was performed with immunoSEQ multiplex PCR; in TCRdb, only in-frame clones are kept and a portion is missing. Of under 130,000 clones in the sample, 25% to 35% are singletons; the top ten hold 0.5% to 0.55%. Source material: central memory CD4+ T cells from blood. Every receptor here comes from a woman younger than 30 with type 1 diabetes. Both conserved end residues are part of each CDR3. The order of the fields is J gene, clone size, V gene, D gene, CDR3 DNA, CDR3 protein. The D gene is left open where the match is weak. The size entry is marked missing in some rows and otherwise reads once, few, many or a size class.

>TRBJ2-1|NA|TRBV29-1|TRBD2
TGCAGTCTAAGGGGGGGCGGGGGGAATGAGCAGTTCTTC
CSLRGGGGNEQFF
>TRBJ1-1|few|TRBV30|NA
TGTGCCTGGAGGACGGAGCTGAACACTGAAGCTTTCTTT
CAWRTELNTEAFF
>TRBJ2-5|NA|TRBV4-3|TRBD2
TGCGCCAGCAGCCCGGGACTAGCGTACCAAGAGACCCAGTACTTC
CASSPGLAYQETQYF
>TRBJ2-1|few|TRBV7-9|NA
TGTGCCAGCACCCCGGGGTTACACTCCTACAATGAGCAGTTCTTC
CASTPGLHSYNEQFF
>TRBJ2-3|NA|TRBV28|NA
TGTGCCAGCAGGAAGACTAGCACAGATACGCAGTATTTT
CASRKTSTDTQYF
>TRBJ2-1|NA|TRBV6-5|TRBD2
TGTGCCAGCAGTTACATAGCGGGAGTTAGGAATGAGCAGTTCTTC
CASSYIAGVRNEQFF
>TRBJ1-1|NA|TRBV5-1|TRBD1
TGCGCCAGCAGCCGACAGGGGCGGAACACTGAAGCTTTCTTT
CASSRQGRNTEAFF
>TRBJ2-5|NA|TRBV7-8|TRBD2
TGTGCCAGCAGCTTACGACTAGCTGAGACCCAGTACTTC
CASSLRLAETQYF
>TRBJ1-5|few|TRBV19|NA
TGTGCCAGTAGGGGGGCGGGTAGCAATCAGCCCCAGCATTTT
CASRGAGSNQPQHF
>TRBJ2-5|few|TRBV7-9|TRBD1
TGTGCCAGCAGCTTAATGGGGACAGCCCAAGAGACCCAGTACTTC
CASSLMGTAQETQYF
>TRBJ1-1|NA|TRBV30|NA
TGTGCCTGGAGGCAGGGTTCGGAAGCTTTCTTT
CAWRQGSEAFF
>TRBJ2-3|few|TRBV6-1|TRBD1
TGTGCCAGCAGAACCCGGGACAGGGTCACAGATACGCAGTATTTT
CASRTRDRVTDTQYF
>TRBJ1-5|NA|TRBV7-8|NA
TGTGCCAGCAGCTTAGACCAGGGCTTCAGGCCCCAGCATTTT
CASSLDQGFRPQHF
>TRBJ1-1|few|TRBV5-1|NA
TGCGCCAGCAGCTTGGAGTCGGTATCCACTGAAGCTTTCTTT
CASSLESVSTEAFF
>TRBJ2-1|NA|TRBV4-1|TRBD2
TGCGCCAGCAGCCACCTTTCTACTAGCGCCGACAATGAGCAGTTCTTC
CASSHLSTSADNEQFF
>TRBJ1-1|few|TRBV19|TRBD1
TGTGCCAGTAGTATCCCAGGGTTTAGGGGGCCTGAAGCTTTCTTT
CASSIPGFRGPEAFF
>TRBJ2-1|few|TRBV7-6|NA
TGTGCCAGCAGCCCACTTGGGTCCGTGCGGGCCTACAATGAGCAGTTCTTC
CASSPLGSVRAYNEQFF